This is a list of T cell receptor beta chains from one sample in a study of beta chain features in type 1 diabetes. Some clones are missing from TCRdb's copy, which holds only in-frame ones; the method was immunoSEQ multiplex PCR. The sample holds a few hundred thousand clones, around 20% seen once. The source material was naive CD4+ T cells from blood. The receptor set was obtained from a woman between 18 and 29 years old in good health. Both conserved end residues are part of each CDR3. D genes are given only for firm matches. For some rows the clone size is stated as once, few or many, or as a class when expanded; others skip it.

j_call clone_size d_call v_call cdr3_nt cdr3_aa
TRBJ1-2 NA TRBD1 TRBV6-5 TGTGCCAGCAGAGCGCACAGGGGGAACTATGGCTACACCTTC CASRAHRGNYGYTF
TRBJ1-2 NA NA TRBV6-5 TGTGCCAGCAGGTCGGGGAGGGGTATAGATGGCTACACCTTC CASRSGRGIDGYTF
TRBJ2-5 NA NA TRBV9 TGTGCCAGCAGCCCCGGTGGGGGGTGGGAAGAGACCCAGTACTTC CASSPGGGWEETQYF
TRBJ2-4 NA NA TRBV4-2 TGTGCCAGCAGCCAAGATCCCACGGGGTCCAAAAACATTCAGTACTTC CASSQDPTGSKNIQYF
TRBJ2-3 NA NA TRBV5-5 TGTGCCAGCAGCACACGGACAGCTCCTAGCACAGATACGCAGTATTTT CASSTRTAPSTDTQYF
TRBJ2-5 NA TRBD1 TRBV14 TGTGCCAGCAGCCAAGAACAGGGGAAGGAGACCCAGTACTTC CASSQEQGKETQYF
TRBJ1-5 NA TRBD1 TRBV27 TGTGCCAGCAGAGGGACAGGGTTACAGCCCCAGCATTTT CASRGTGLQPQHF
TRBJ2-3 NA NA TRBV15 TGTGCCACCAGCAGAGATCAGGCTTCCACAGATACGCAGTATTTT CATSRDQASTDTQYF
TRBJ1-2 NA NA TRBV7-9 TGTGCCAGCAGCTTAGAACAGAACTATGGCTACACCTTC CASSLEQNYGYTF
TRBJ2-1 NA NA TRBV5-4 TGTGCCAGCAGCTTCTTGGACTTCAAGGGTGAGCAGTTCTTC CASSFLDFKGEQFF
TRBJ2-1 few NA TRBV9 TGTGCCAGCAGCCCCCGTGAGGGAGTGGAGCAGTTCTTC CASSPREGVEQFF
TRBJ2-7 NA TRBD2 TRBV30 TGTGCCTGGAGTAACTTGCTAGCGGGAGTCTCCTACGAGCAGTACTTC CAWSNLLAGVSYEQYF
TRBJ2-2 NA NA TRBV12-5 TGTGCTAGTGGTTCAGGGGCCCACACAAGGGCCGGGGAGCTGTTTTTT CASGSGAHTRAGELFF
TRBJ1-1 NA NA TRBV19 TGTGCCAGTAGTTTCCTCCCAGGATATGAAGCTTTCTTT CASSFLPGYEAFF
TRBJ2-3 NA NA TRBV7-2 TGTGCCAGTCGCCTCGCGGATACGCAGTATTTT CASRLADTQYF
TRBJ2-1 NA TRBD1 TRBV7-9 TGTGCCAGCAGCTCCAGGGGGTCCTACAATGAGCAGTTCTTC CASSSRGSYNEQFF
TRBJ1-2 few NA TRBV15 TGTGCCACCAGCAGAAGGGGGTCGTGGAGCTATGGCTACACCTTC CATSRRGSWSYGYTF
TRBJ2-7 few TRBD2 TRBV5-4 TGTGCCAGCAGCTTCGAGCGGGGGGCACCCTACGAGCAGTACTTC CASSFERGAPYEQYF
TRBJ1-1 NA NA TRBV5-1 TGCGCCAGCAGCTTTTCAGGGACTGAAGCTTTCTTT CASSFSGTEAFF
TRBJ1-1 few TRBD1 TRBV5-4 TGTGCCAGCAGCCAAACCGGACAGGGGAACACTGAAGCTTTCTTT CASSQTGQGNTEAFF
TRBJ1-2 NA NA TRBV7-9 TGTGCCAGCAGCTGGGCCATGGGAGGTAACTATGGCTACACCTTC CASSWAMGGNYGYTF
TRBJ2-1 NA NA TRBV5-1 TGCGCCAGCAGAACCCCCGGAGTTGGAATCCATGAGCAGTTCTTC CASRTPGVGIHEQFF
TRBJ2-3 NA TRBD2 TRBV5-1 TGCGCCAGCAATCCTAGCGGGGGAACAGATACGCAGTATTTT CASNPSGGTDTQYF
TRBJ1-1 few NA TRBV27 TGTGCCAGCAGGGGCGCCGAGAACACTGAAGCTTTCTTT CASRGAENTEAFF
TRBJ2-6 few NA TRBV15 TGTGCCACCAGCAGAGCCGGGGGGGCCAACGTCCTGACTTTC CATSRAGGANVLTF
TRBJ2-5 NA TRBD1 TRBV5-1 TGCGCCAGCAGCTTGGGACAGGGAAAGGAGACCCAGTACTTC CASSLGQGKETQYF
TRBJ2-7 NA TRBD2 TRBV7-9 TGTGCCAGCAGCTTAGCCCGGGGGGGCCGGTACGAGCAGTACTTC CASSLARGGRYEQYF
TRBJ2-7 few NA TRBV29-1 TGCAGCGCACTAACTTCTCCCACCTACGAGCAGTACTTC CSALTSPTYEQYF
TRBJ1-1 NA NA TRBV20-1 TGCAGTGCCGGGGGAACTGAAGCTTTCTTT CSAGGTEAFF
TRBJ2-5 NA NA TRBV5-4 TGTGCCAGCAGCCAGATTCCCAGCCAAGAGACCCAGTACTTC CASSQIPSQETQYF
TRBJ2-7 NA NA TRBV7-9 TGTGCCAGCAGACCCTTGCGGGGGCCTTCCTACGAGCAGTACTTC CASRPLRGPSYEQYF
TRBJ2-1 few TRBD2 TRBV28 TGTGTCTGCTCGGGGGGGCCCTATGAGCAGTTCTTC CVCSGGPYEQFF
TRBJ2-5 NA TRBD1 TRBV5-1 TGCGCCAGCAAACAGGGGAACCAAGAGACCCAGTACTTC CASKQGNQETQYF
TRBJ1-1 NA NA TRBV5-4 TGTGCCAGCAGCTTGCAGGGAATGAACACTGAAGCTTTCTTT CASSLQGMNTEAFF
TRBJ1-1 few TRBD1 TRBV7-3 TGTGCCAGCAGCCTCGAAGGGGGCCGCACTGAAGCTTTCTTT CASSLEGGRTEAFF
TRBJ2-1 NA NA TRBV14 TGTGCCAGCAGCCAAGATTCGGTATCCTCCTACAATGAGCAGTTCTTC CASSQDSVSSYNEQFF
TRBJ1-2 once TRBD1 TRBV25-1 TGTGCCAGCACGGGACAGGGAGATCGCTACACCTTC CASTGQGDRYTF
TRBJ1-5 NA NA TRBV2 TGTGCCAGCTCCGGCGGATTCAATCAGCCCCAGCATTTT CASSGGFNQPQHF
TRBJ2-3 NA NA TRBV2 TGTGCCAGCAGTGAGGAGGGGTTCACAGATACGCAGTATTTT CASSEEGFTDTQYF
TRBJ1-2 NA NA TRBV6-5 TGTGCCAGCAGTTCGCTCGGATCCTCAGCGGGAACCTTC CASSSLGSSAGTF
TRBJ2-7 NA TRBD1 TRBV27 TGTGCCAGCAGATTCGACAGGGGGTACGAGCAGTACTTC CASRFDRGYEQYF
TRBJ2-3 few TRBD2 TRBV4-3 TGCGCCAGCAGCCAGTTTAGCGGGGGCCAGGGAGATACGCAGTATTTT CASSQFSGGQGDTQYF
TRBJ2-3 few NA TRBV4-1 TGCGCCAGCAGCCCCTGGACAGCTTCTAGCACAGATACGCAGTATTTT CASSPWTASSTDTQYF
TRBJ2-7 few TRBD1 TRBV5-4 TGTGCCAGCAGCTTGGCCGGGACAGCTATCTACGAGCAGTACTTC CASSLAGTAIYEQYF